This T cell receptor (beta chain) was recovered during a study of neurological immune-mediated disorders. Across the whole study: About 90% of the 34 multiple sclerosis patients had relapsing-remitting disease; 3 had secondary progressive. Study-level points and caveats: Phylogenetic grouping assigned the repertoires of 18 of 34 multiple sclerosis patients to a single related-CDR3 cluster, representing a possible signature.

The CDR3 covers 15 residues. CDR1 and CDR2 from the germline V gene are KGHDR and SFDVKD. With respect to this clonotype: Antigen specificity is unknown. An end of the junction does not agree with germline; a read error may underlie this.

The team produced cDNA through 5'RACE using 10-nucleotide random UMIs. TCRdb reprocessed the 5' RACE reads with MiXCR, giving one entry per CDR3 protein. The table has tens of thousands of distinct CDR3 sequences, around 5.2% seen once. This clonotype was sampled from a man between 18 and 29 years old with multiple sclerosis. The sequenced material came from PBMCs. The rearrangement joins TRBV24-1 to TRBJ2-1; TRBD2 might be the D (5 bases). CDR3 residues: CDTSDLRLVGVEQFF. CDR3 bases: TGTGACACCAGTGATTTGCGGCTAGTGGGAGTTGAGCAGTTCTTC.